This T cell receptor (beta chain) was found in a study of cytomegalovirus exposure and HLA in healthy donors. General study results and limits: Later on, a genetic analysis was performed. It linked a missense variant in DCLRE1C with V- and J-gene trimming of TCR beta.

CDR3 length: 14 amino acids. The V gene's germline CDR1 is MNHNS and CDR2 SASEGT. The V segment lost 1 base and the J segment 7 bases; nucleotides outside the gene matches: 1. With regard to this clone: Its specificity is unknown.

A multiplex PCR was run with 60 Vbeta primers and 13 Jbeta primers. The assay was immunoSEQ multiplex PCR, and TCRdb's table has in-frame clones only and misses some. The sample consists of about 220,000 clones, less than 85% of them appearing once. The receptor comes from a young man in good health and CMV-seronegative. The chain has TRBV6-1 and TRBJ1-5; 10 positions agree with TRBD1. What was sequenced was PBMCs. CDR3 in amino acids: CASSEGQGAQPQHF. CDR3 nucleotides: TGTGCCAGCAGTGAAGGACAGGGGGCACAGCCCCAGCATTTT.